The TCR beta chain under discussion was sequenced for a study of blood T cell repertoires in COVID-19. Study at large: Sources were T cells, B-cell-depleted T cells, or PBMCs; the material itself was cDNA or gDNA.

The CDR3 totals 18 residues. CDR1 SEHNR and CDR2 FQNEAQ come from the germline V gene (reference sequence). Unmatched junction bases numbered 11, after V lost 3 bases and J lost 2 bases. Sequencing used immunoSEQ multiplex PCR; TCRdb keeps in-frame clones, though not all of them. The sample shows about 290,000 clones, around four fifths of them seen only once. The material sequenced was peripheral blood. The source is a woman between 45 and 60 years old with active or convalescent COVID-19. The rearrangement joins TRBV7-9 to TRBJ1-5; 9 positions match TRBD1. The CDR3 here is CASSFYGQGLFGNQPQHF. The CDR3 bases are TGTGCCAGCAGCTTCTACGGACAGGGGCTGTTTGGCAATCAGCCCCAGCATTTT.